This TCR beta chain was profiled in a study of T cell changes during pregnancy in multiple sclerosis. This clone was picked up one time. The germline V gene encodes CDR1 MDHEN and CDR2 SYDVKM. This CDR3 has 15 residues. The V gene lost 6 bases and the J gene lost 0 bases, with 15 bases spanning the gap. Here immunoSEQ multiplex PCR was the method, and the copy in TCRdb shows in-frame clones only, minus some. Altogether fewer than 60,000 clones are present, 94% being singletons, with the ten largest covering roughly 0.33%. The J gene is TRBJ2-7, the V gene TRBV28; possible D gene TRBD1, 6 bases. The sample was CD4+ T cells from peripheral blood mononuclear cells, taken in the third trimester of pregnancy. This sequence originates from a female donor with multiple sclerosis, enrolled in a pregnancy study. As DNA, the CDR3 is TGTGCCAGCAGGAGGACAGCACTGCGCTCCTACGAGCAGTACTTC. This codes for CASRRTALRSYEQYF.